The present T cell receptor beta chain was sequenced within a study of vaccination and CD4 T cells after COVID-19. Turning to the study itself: Samples were taken after vaccination, a median of roughly 70 days after dose two, with a range of 14 to 241. The authors used overlapping spike peptides from SARS-CoV-2, HCoV-NL63, HCoV-OC43 and HCoV-229E to stimulate cells.

As to treatment: approximately 10-day PBMC culture with coronavirus spike peptide pools or control peptides (ViraFEST assay). The V and J ends lost 0 bases and 4 bases respectively, with 10 bases between them. The CDR3 covers 14 residues. CDR1 is SGHRS, CDR2 YFSETQ, per germline. As regards this clonotype: What it binds is unknown.

Cultured CD4+ T cell DNA was sequenced using the Oncomine TCR Beta short-read assay. TCRdb reanalysed the PCR reads using MiXCR and keeps one entry per CDR3 protein. The data show some 14,000 distinct CDR3 sequences, roughly 41% seen once. The source is a human donor who had recovered from COVID-19. This chain connects TRBV5-1 to TRBJ1-1; a weak D match, TRBD1 (5 bases). Sequencing was performed on CD4+ T cells from blood, cultured in vitro, taken after SARS-CoV-2 vaccination. The DNA for the CDR3 is TGCGCCAGCAGCTTGGCAGGGTTGAGCACTGAAGCTTTCTTT. It encodes CASSLAGLSTEAFF.